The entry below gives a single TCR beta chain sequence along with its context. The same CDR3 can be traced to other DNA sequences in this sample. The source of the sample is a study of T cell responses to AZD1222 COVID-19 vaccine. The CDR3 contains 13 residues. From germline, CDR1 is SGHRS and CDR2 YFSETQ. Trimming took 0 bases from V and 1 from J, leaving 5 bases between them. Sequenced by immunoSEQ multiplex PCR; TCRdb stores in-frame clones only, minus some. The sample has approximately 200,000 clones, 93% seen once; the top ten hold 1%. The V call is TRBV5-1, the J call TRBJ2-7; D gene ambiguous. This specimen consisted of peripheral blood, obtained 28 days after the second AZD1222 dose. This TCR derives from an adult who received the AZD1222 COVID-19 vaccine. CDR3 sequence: CASSLEGSYEQYF. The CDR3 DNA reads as TGCGCCAGCAGCTTGGAAGGGTCCTACGAGCAGTACTTC.